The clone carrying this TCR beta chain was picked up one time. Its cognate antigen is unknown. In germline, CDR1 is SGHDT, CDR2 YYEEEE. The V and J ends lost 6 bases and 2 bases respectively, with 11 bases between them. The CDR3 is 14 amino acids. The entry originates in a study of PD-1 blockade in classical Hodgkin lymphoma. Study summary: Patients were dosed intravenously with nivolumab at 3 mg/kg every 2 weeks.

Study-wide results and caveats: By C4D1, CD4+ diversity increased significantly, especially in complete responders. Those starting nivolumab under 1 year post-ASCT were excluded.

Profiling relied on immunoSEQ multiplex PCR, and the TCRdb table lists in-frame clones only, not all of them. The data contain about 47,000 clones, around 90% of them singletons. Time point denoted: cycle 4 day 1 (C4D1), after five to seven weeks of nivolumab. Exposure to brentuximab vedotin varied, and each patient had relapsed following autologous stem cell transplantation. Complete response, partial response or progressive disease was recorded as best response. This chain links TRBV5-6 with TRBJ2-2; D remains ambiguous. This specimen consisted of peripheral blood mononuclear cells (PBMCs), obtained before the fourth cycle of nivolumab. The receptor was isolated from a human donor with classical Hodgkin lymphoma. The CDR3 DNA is TGTGCCAGCACCGTCCGTCCCAACACCGGGGAGCTGTTTTTT. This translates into CASTVRPNTGELFF. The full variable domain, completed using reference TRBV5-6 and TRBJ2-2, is DAGVTQSPTHLIKTRGQQVTLRCSPKSGHDTVSWYQQALGQGPQFIFQYYEEEERQRGNFPDRFSGHQFPNYSSELNVNALLLGDSALYLCASTVRPNTGELFFGEGSRLTVL.